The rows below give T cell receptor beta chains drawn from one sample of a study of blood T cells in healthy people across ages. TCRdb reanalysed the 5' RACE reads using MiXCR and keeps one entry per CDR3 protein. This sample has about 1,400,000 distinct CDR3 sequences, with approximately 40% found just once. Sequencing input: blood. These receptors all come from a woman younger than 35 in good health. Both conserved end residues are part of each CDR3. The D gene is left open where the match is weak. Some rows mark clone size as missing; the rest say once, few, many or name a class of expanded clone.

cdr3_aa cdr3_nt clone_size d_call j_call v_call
CSVERTTPYEQFF TGCAGCGTTGAGAGGACTACCCCATATGAGCAGTTCTTC NA NA TRBJ2-1 TRBV29-1
CASESGKSNEQFF TGTGCCAGCGAGAGCGGGAAGTCCAATGAGCAGTTCTTC NA TRBD2 TRBJ2-1 TRBV7-9
CSARDIGPQGDTQYF TGCAGTGCTAGGGATATCGGGCCCCAAGGGGATACGCAGTATTTT NA NA TRBJ2-3 TRBV20-1
CAISESQHTEAFF TGTGCCATCAGTGAGTCCCAGCACACTGAAGCTTTCTTT few NA TRBJ1-1 TRBV10-3
CASSQSRVQGGEKLFF TGTGCCAGCAGCCAATCCCGTGTCCAGGGAGGAGAAAAACTGTTTTTT many NA TRBJ1-4 TRBV27
CASSQDRVGQGRSPLHF TGTGCCAGCAGCCAAGATCGGGTGGGGCAGGGACGTTCACCCCTCCACTTT NA NA TRBJ1-6 TRBV4-2
CASTHQPWGVSDTQYF TGTGCCAGCACCCACCAACCCTGGGGGGTTTCAGATACGCAGTATTTT NA NA TRBJ2-3 TRBV11-2
CASKPFGTQNSPLHF TGTGCCAGCAAGCCCTTCGGGACTCAAAATTCACCCCTCCACTTT NA NA TRBJ1-6 TRBV7-9
CASSPATRVNQPQHF TGTGCCAGCAGTCCAGCAACCAGGGTCAATCAGCCCCAGCATTTT few NA TRBJ1-5 TRBV6-5
CATSLWGSGGGEQFF TGTGCCACCAGCCTATGGGGTAGCGGGGGGGGTGAGCAGTTCTTC NA TRBD2 TRBJ2-1 TRBV15
CASSVGLAGDNEQFF TGTGCCAGCAGCGTAGGACTAGCGGGAGATAATGAGCAGTTCTTC many TRBD2 TRBJ2-1 TRBV9
CASSLSGSRTDTQYF TGTGCCAGCAGCCTTAGCGGGAGTCGCACAGATACGCAGTATTTT NA TRBD2 TRBJ2-3 TRBV3-1
CAIRDSSYTF TGTGCCATCAGGGACAGTAGCTACACCTTC NA NA TRBJ1-2 TRBV10-3
CSAQGPSTGSGYTF TGCAGTGCTCAAGGACCTTCGACCGGGTCTGGCTACACCTTC NA NA TRBJ1-2 TRBV20-1
CSAGIGGAGNTIYF TGCAGTGCTGGGATTGGGGGAGCTGGAAACACCATATATTTT NA NA TRBJ1-3 TRBV20-1
CASSPSRPDAGANVLTF TGTGCCAGCTCACCCTCGCGCCCGGACGCTGGGGCCAACGTCCTGACTTTC NA NA TRBJ2-6 TRBV18
CASSQLGQGAGELFF TGCGCCAGCAGCCAACTAGGACAGGGGGCCGGGGAGCTGTTTTTT few TRBD1 TRBJ2-2 TRBV4-1
CASSPSGTGLSGANVLTF TGTGCCAGCAGTCCCTCCGGGACAGGGCTCTCTGGGGCCAACGTCCTGACTTTC NA TRBD1 TRBJ2-6 TRBV28
CASSLGEPYGYTF TGTGCCAGCAGCTTAGGGGAACCTTATGGCTACACCTTC few NA TRBJ1-2 TRBV11-1
CASSLGQEFYEQYF TGCGCCAGCAGCTTGGGACAGGAATTCTACGAGCAGTACTTC NA NA TRBJ2-7 TRBV5-1
CATSRDTEAFF TGTGCCACCAGCAGAGACACTGAAGCTTTCTTT few NA TRBJ1-1 TRBV15
CASSGWTGIYEQYF TGTGCCAGCAGCGGGTGGACAGGGATCTACGAGCAGTACTTC few TRBD1 TRBJ2-7 TRBV7-8
CASSPPSLTDTQYF TGTGCCAGCTCACCTCCCAGCTTGACAGATACGCAGTATTTT NA NA TRBJ2-3 TRBV18
CASSRSGTSLFF TGTGCCAGCAGCCGATCAGGGACTAGCTTGTTCTTC NA TRBD2 TRBJ2-1 TRBV7-2
CATSPTGGAYNEQFF TGTGCCACCTCACCGACCGGCGGGGCCTACAATGAGCAGTTCTTC NA NA TRBJ2-1 TRBV10-3
CASSQGSTVTYEQYF TGTGCCAGCAGCCAGGGGTCGACGGTGACCTACGAGCAGTACTTC NA NA TRBJ2-7 TRBV4-2
CASRAGSLGEKLFF TGTGCCAGCAGAGCCGGGAGCCTAGGGGAAAAACTGTTTTTT NA NA TRBJ1-4 TRBV2
CATIWRTQYF TGTGCCACAATATGGAGAACGCAGTATTTT NA NA TRBJ2-3 TRBV24-1
CSALTRGQTQETQYF TGCAGTGCCCTCACGAGGGGACAGACACAAGAGACCCAGTACTTC NA TRBD1 TRBJ2-5 TRBV20-1
CASREQGTTLHEQFF TGTGCCAGCAGGGAGCAGGGGACCACTTTGCATGAGCAGTTCTTC NA NA TRBJ2-1 TRBV12-3/TRBV12-4
CAISEKSLDTQYF TGTGCCATCAGTGAGAAAAGCTTAGATACGCAGTATTTT NA NA TRBJ2-3 TRBV10-3
CASSSGGRGAFF TGTGCCAGCAGTTCGGGGGGGCGCGGAGCTTTCTTT NA NA TRBJ1-1 TRBV12-3/TRBV12-4
CSARTGDSYEQYF TGCAGTGCTAGGACCGGTGACTCCTACGAGCAGTACTTC NA NA TRBJ2-7 TRBV20-1
CASTTAWGQGTNEQYF TGTGCCAGCACCACAGCCTGGGGGCAGGGGACAAACGAGCAGTACTTC NA NA TRBJ2-7 TRBV25-1
CSARVGASNEQFF TGCAGTGCTAGAGTTGGGGCTTCGAATGAGCAGTTCTTC NA NA TRBJ2-1 TRBV20-1
CASSSTATNTGELFF TGTGCCAGCAGTTCGACAGCGACGAACACCGGGGAGCTGTTTTTT few NA TRBJ2-2 TRBV12-3/TRBV12-4
CSARDLIAVSYEQYF TGCAGTGCTAGAGATTTAATAGCGGTTTCCTACGAGCAGTACTTC few NA TRBJ2-7 TRBV20-1
CASSVGTSSSYEQYF TGTGCCAGCAGTGTTGGGACTTCTAGCTCCTACGAGCAGTACTTC NA NA TRBJ2-7 TRBV2
CASRLTGDRDRPQHF TGTGCCAGCAGGCTCACAGGGGATCGAGATCGGCCCCAGCATTTT NA TRBD1 TRBJ1-5 TRBV11-2
CASSLPRTESSYEQYF TGTGCCAGCAGCCTACCCCGGACAGAGAGCTCCTACGAGCAGTACTTC many NA TRBJ2-7 TRBV11-1
CASSFRGAFIHEQYF TGTGCCAGCAGCTTTAGGGGGGCGTTTATACACGAGCAGTACTTC NA NA TRBJ2-7 TRBV7-2
CAISRTSGTNEQFF TGTGCCATCAGCAGGACTAGCGGGACTAATGAGCAGTTCTTC NA TRBD2 TRBJ2-1 TRBV10-3
CSATPGSYNEQYF TGCAGTGCCACCCCGGGTTCCTACAATGAGCAGTACTTC NA NA TRBJ2-7 TRBV20-1